Listed here is a single T cell receptor (beta chain). Participant ages covered about 18 to 90 years across 25 or so US areas. Deletions cut 4 bases from V and 0 bases from J, with 12 bases between. CDR1 and CDR2 (germline): SGDLS, YYNGEE. The CDR3 totals 15 residues. This entry belongs to a study of blood T cell repertoires in COVID-19. Study-level information: COVID-19 samples, acute and convalescent, were from the United States, Italy and Spain.

In the original workflow: From reference gene primer amplification, estimates of nucleated cell counts were derived. Data came from immunoSEQ multiplex PCR; TCRdb stores just in-frame clones and leaves some out. From that table come the V and J calls and clone size; the DNA was used to work out D and trimming. The sample shows a few hundred thousand clones, 90% of them seen only once. The sequence derives from a woman younger than 30 with acute COVID-19. Source material: PBMCs or T cells enriched from blood (not recorded which). The J gene is TRBJ2-3, the V gene TRBV9; D call uncertain. The CDR3 sequence: CASSQVRISTDTQYF. In nucleotides, the CDR3 is TGTGCCAGCAGCCAAGTCAGGATTAGCACAGATACGCAGTATTTT.